The clone carrying this T cell receptor (beta chain) was observed at least ten times. Treatment given: PENTA 11 planned treatment interruption arm or continuous ART arm. This sample was taken from a study of HIV-infected children after antiretroviral therapy interruption. Looking at the study overall: Most children had recorded EBV and CMV exposure. Weeks 0, 48 and 150 were sampled under continuous treatment.

This CDR3 is built from 14 residues. With 7 bases clipped from V and 10 bases from J, the junction kept 7 bases outside the gene matches. Germline lookup yields CDR1 SGHTA and CDR2 FQGNSA. The TCR library was built from RNA with a 3' RACE protocol and unique molecular identifiers. Each CDR3 protein is one row after TCRdb ran MiXCR on the 3' RACE reads. The table lists 7,000 or so distinct CDR3 sequences, 15% to 20% of them singletons. This chain uses TRBV7-2 with TRBJ1-6; TRBD1 agrees at 10 bases. The sequence was obtained from a pool of human donors with HIV. The sequencing here drew on CD45RO+ CD8+ T cells from PBMCs, pooled from several time points, taken from a donor given antiretroviral therapy, either interrupted or continuous. Subset described: memory CD8+ CD45RO+ CD45RA- T cells. CDR3 in amino acids: CASTYRDRGSPLHF. DNA of the CDR3: TGTGCCAGCACGTATAGGGACAGGGGATCACCCCTCCACTTT.